The present T cell receptor (beta chain) was sequenced within a study of T cells expressing NK-cell markers. From its re-call of the 5' RACE reads, TCRdb lists each CDR3 protein once, without DNA. The table lists about 380,000 distinct CDR3 sequences. The germline V gene encodes CDR1 KGHSH and CDR2 LQKENI. This CDR3 is built from 16 residues. Sequencing used blood T cells: a sorted CD56 or NKG2C T cell subset, CD4+ or CD8+ T cells, or bulk PBMC T cells (not recorded which). This chain connects TRBV18 to TRBJ2-3. This receptor was identified in a man aged 18-75 years in good health. The CDR3: CASSPPGRGGPDTQYF.